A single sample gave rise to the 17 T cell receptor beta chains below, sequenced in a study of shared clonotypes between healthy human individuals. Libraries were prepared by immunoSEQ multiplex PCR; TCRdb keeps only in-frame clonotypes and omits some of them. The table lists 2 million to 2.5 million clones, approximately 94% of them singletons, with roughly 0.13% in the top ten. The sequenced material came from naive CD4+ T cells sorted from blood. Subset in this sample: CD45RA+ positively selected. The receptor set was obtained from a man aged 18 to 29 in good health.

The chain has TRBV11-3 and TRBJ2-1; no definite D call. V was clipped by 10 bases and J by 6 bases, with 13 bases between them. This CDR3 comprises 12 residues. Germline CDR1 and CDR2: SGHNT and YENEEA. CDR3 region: CATDTDINEQFF. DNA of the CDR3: TGTGCCACAGACACCGATATCAATGAGCAGTTCTTC.

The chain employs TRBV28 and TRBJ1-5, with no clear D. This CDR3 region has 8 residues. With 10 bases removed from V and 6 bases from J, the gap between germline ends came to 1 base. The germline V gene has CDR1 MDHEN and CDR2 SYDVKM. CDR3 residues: CAIQPQHF. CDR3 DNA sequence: TGTGCCATTCAGCCCCAGCATTTT.

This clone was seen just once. CDR3 sequence reads: CASSQDLTSGDYEQYF. DNA of the CDR3: TGTGCCAGCAGCCAAGATCTCACTAGCGGGGACTACGAGCAGTACTTC. The rearrangement uses TRBV4-2 and TRBJ2-7; 10 nucleotides align to TRBD2. Germline V lookup: CDR1 LGHNA, CDR2 YNFKEQ. The CDR3 spans 16 residues. Trimming removed 0 bases from V and 3 bases from J; junction bases left unmatched: 5.

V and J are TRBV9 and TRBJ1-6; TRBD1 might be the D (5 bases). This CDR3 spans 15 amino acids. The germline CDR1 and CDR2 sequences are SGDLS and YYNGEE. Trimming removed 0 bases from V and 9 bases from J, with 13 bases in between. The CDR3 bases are TGTGCCAGCAGCGTAGCTCCGGGGCGCGGTTCACCCCTCCACTTT. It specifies CASSVAPGRGSPLHF.

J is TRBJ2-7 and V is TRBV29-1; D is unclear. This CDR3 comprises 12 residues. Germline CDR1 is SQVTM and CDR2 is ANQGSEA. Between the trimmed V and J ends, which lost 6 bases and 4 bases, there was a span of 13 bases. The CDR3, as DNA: TGCAGCGTCGGACGGCTACCTTACGAGCAGTACTTC. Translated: CSVGRLPYEQYF.

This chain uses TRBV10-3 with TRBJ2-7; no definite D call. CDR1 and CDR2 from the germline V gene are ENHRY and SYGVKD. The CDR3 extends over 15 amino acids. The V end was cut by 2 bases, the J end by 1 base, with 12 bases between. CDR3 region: CAISETHGLSYEQYF. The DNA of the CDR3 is TGTGCCATCAGTGAGACCCACGGGTTATCCTACGAGCAGTACTTC.

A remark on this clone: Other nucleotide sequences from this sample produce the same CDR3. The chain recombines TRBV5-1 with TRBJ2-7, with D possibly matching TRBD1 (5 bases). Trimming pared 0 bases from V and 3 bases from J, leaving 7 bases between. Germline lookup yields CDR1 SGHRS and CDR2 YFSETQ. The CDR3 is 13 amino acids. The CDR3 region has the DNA TGCGCCAGCAGCTTGGAGGGGCGCTACGAGCAGTACTTC. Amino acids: CASSLEGRYEQYF.

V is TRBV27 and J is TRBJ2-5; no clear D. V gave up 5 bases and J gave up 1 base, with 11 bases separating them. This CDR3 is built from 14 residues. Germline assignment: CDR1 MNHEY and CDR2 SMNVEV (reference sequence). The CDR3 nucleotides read TGTGCCAGCAGTCCGCTCGACATCCAAGAGACCCAGTACTTC. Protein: CASSPLDIQETQYF.

The CDR3 here is CASSRWGDLKNYGYTF. The CDR3 bases are TGTGCCAGCTCACGGTGGGGCGATCTGAAAAACTATGGCTACACCTTC. The chain combines TRBV18 with TRBJ1-2, with D tentatively TRBD1 (5 bases). CDR1 KGHSH and CDR2 LQKENI come from the germline V gene. V lost 4 bases, J lost 2 bases, and 17 bases lay in between. The CDR3 totals 16 residues. Variable domain in full (rest from reference TRBV18 and TRBJ1-2): NAGVMQNPRHLVRRRGQEARLRCSPMKGHSHVYWYRQLPEEGLKFMVYLQKENIIDESGMPKERFSAEFPKEGPSILRIQQVVRGDSAAYFCASSRWGDLKNYGYTFGSGTRLTVV.

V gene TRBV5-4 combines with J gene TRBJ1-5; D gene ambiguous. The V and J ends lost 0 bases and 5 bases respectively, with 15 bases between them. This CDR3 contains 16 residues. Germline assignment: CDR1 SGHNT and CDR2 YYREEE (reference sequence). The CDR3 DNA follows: TGTGCCAGCAGCTTGGAGGTTTGGGAAGCTGATCAGCCCCAGCATTTT. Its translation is CASSLEVWEADQPQHF.

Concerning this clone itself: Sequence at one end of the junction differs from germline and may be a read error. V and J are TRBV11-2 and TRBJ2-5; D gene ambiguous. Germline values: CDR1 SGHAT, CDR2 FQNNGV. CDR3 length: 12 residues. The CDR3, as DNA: TGTGCCAGCAGCCTAAGTGGAGAGCCCCAGTACTTC. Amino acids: CASSLSGEPQYF.

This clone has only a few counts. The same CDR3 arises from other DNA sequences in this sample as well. Here the CDR3 reads CAWTGGNTIYF. The CDR3 coding sequence is TGTGCCTGGACAGGCGGAAACACCATATATTTT. V is TRBV30 and J is TRBJ1-3; D remains unclear. CDR1 GTSNPN and CDR2 SVGIG come from the germline V gene (reference sequence). Trimming took off 4 bases at V and 4 bases at J, with 5 bases between the two ends. The CDR3 runs to 11 residues.

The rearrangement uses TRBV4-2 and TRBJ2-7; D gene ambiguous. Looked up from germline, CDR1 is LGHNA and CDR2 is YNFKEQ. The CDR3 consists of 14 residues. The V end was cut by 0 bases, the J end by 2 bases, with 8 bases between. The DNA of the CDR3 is TGTGCCAGCAGCCAAGATGACGGTGCCTACGAGCAGTACTTC. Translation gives CASSQDDGAYEQYF.

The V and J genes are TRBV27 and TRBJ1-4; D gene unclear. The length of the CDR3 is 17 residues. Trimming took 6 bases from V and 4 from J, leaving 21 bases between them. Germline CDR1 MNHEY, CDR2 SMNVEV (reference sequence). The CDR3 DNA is TGTGCCAGCAGCAATTGGCGAACGGGGAGCGTTAATGAAAAACTGTTTTTT. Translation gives CASSNWRTGSVNEKLFF.

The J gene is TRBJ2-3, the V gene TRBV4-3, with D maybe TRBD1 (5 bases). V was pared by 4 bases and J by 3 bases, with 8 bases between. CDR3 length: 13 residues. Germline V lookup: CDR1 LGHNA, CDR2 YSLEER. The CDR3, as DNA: TGCGCCAGCAGCCTTCAGGGAACAGATACGCAGTATTTT. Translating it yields CASSLQGTDTQYF.

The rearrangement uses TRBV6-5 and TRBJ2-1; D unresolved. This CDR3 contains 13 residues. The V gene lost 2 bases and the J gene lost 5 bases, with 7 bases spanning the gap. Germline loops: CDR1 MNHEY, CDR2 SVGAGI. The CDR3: CASSYQQNNEQFF. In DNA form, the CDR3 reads TGTGCCAGCAGTTACCAGCAGAACAATGAGCAGTTCTTC.

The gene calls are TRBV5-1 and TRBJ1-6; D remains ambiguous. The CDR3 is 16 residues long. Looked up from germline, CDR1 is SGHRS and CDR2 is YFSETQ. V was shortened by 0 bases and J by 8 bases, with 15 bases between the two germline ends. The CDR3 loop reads CASSLAIKDGDSPLHF. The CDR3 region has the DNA TGCGCCAGCAGCTTGGCCATAAAGGACGGAGATTCACCCCTCCACTTT.